The 20 T cell receptor beta chains below all came from one sample that was sequenced in a study of T cell changes during pregnancy in multiple sclerosis. Assay used: immunoSEQ multiplex PCR; TCRdb lists only in-frame clones, some missing. The sample records roughly 30,000 clones, approximately 89% being singletons. The material sequenced was CD8+ T cells from peripheral blood mononuclear cells, taken in the second trimester of pregnancy. These receptors were obtained from a female donor with multiple sclerosis, enrolled in a pregnancy study.

The rearrangement joins TRBV27 to TRBJ2-1; unclear D gene. The CDR3 has 11 residues. V lost 6 bases and J lost 5, with 5 bases in between. CDR1 and CDR2 from the germline V gene are MNHEY and SMNVEV (reference sequence). This CDR3 is CASRQNNEQFF. The CDR3 DNA reads as TGTGCCAGCAGACAAAACAATGAGCAGTTCTTC.

The chain couples TRBV18 to TRBJ2-7; TRBD1 matches 7 bases. CDR3 length equals 14 residues. J was trimmed by 4 bases and V by 3 bases; bases with no gene match: 6. Germline V gene lookup returns CDR1 KGHSH and CDR2 LQKENI. The CDR3 DNA reads as TGTGCCAGCTCACCCTCTTGGGACAGATACGAGCAGTACTTC. Residues: CASSPSWDRYEQYF.

This chain uses TRBV4-1 with TRBJ2-1; D not certain. The germline gives CDR1 MGHRA, CDR2 YSYEKL. The CDR3 length is 14 residues. The ends were cut back, 6 bases at V and 0 bases at J, with 9 bases in the middle. This CDR3 reads CASSGFGSYNEQFF. In DNA, the CDR3 is TGCGCCAGCAGTGGCTTTGGCTCCTACAATGAGCAGTTCTTC.

The V gene is TRBV6-1, the J gene TRBJ2-5, with 8 bases aligning to TRBD2. The CDR3 totals 14 residues. Germline V gene data show CDR1 as MNHNS and CDR2 as SASEGT. Trimming took 7 bases from V and 4 from J; bases not matched to a gene: 8. CDR3 residues: CASTSGSWAETQYF. The CDR3 DNA sequence: TGTGCCAGCACAAGCGGGAGTTGGGCAGAGACCCAGTACTTC.

The chain is built from TRBV5-6 and TRBJ2-1; 7 bases agree with TRBD2. Looked up from germline, CDR1 is SGHDT and CDR2 is YYEEEE. The CDR3 covers 16 residues. The J segment lost 4 bases and the V segment lost 7 bases, leaving 14 bases of the junction unmatched. Here the CDR3 DNA reads TGTGCCAGCGGCTCCCCCAGCGGGGCCGGATACAATGAGCAGTTCTTC. Residues: CASGSPSGAGYNEQFF.

The V and J genes are TRBV5-1 and TRBJ2-5; D might be TRBD2 (5 bases). The germline V gene has CDR1 SGHRS and CDR2 YFSETQ. There are 18 residues in the CDR3. V lost 1 base and J lost 3, with 22 bases in between. Here the CDR3 reads CASSLNQNSDSYKETQYF. CDR3 bases: TGCGCCAGCAGCTTGAATCAGAATTCGGACTCTTATAAAGAGACCCAGTACTTC.

V usage is TRBV27 and J usage is TRBJ2-3; 10 bases line up with TRBD2. CDR3 length equals 13 residues. The germline gives CDR1 MNHEY, CDR2 SMNVEV (reference sequence). With V trimmed by 5 bases and J by 12 bases, 8 bases remained unmatched. CDR3 sequence reads: CASSAGLAGEQYF. DNA of the CDR3: TGTGCCAGCAGTGCCGGCCTAGCGGGGGAACAGTATTTT.

J is TRBJ2-1 and V is TRBV9; 14 nucleotides match TRBD2. CDR1 SGDLS and CDR2 YYNGEE come from the germline V gene. V lost 2 bases to trimming and J lost 10 bases; unmatched junction nucleotides: 8. CDR3 length equals 16 residues. The CDR3: CASSVSGGLAGEEQFF. In DNA form, the CDR3 reads TGTGCCAGCAGCGTCAGCGGGGGACTAGCGGGAGAAGAGCAGTTCTTC.

This chain connects TRBV6-1 to TRBJ2-7; D remains ambiguous. V lost 4 bases and J 2 bases, leaving 6 bases between the germline ends. Germline CDR1 is MNHNS and CDR2 is SASEGT. The CDR3 totals 12 residues. CDR3: CASSGRAYEQYF. In DNA form, the CDR3 reads TGTGCCAGCAGTGGACGGGCCTACGAGCAGTACTTC.

V usage is TRBV29-1 and J usage is TRBJ1-1, with TRBD1 matching over 9 bases. With 2 bases clipped from V and 0 bases from J, the junction kept 7 bases outside the gene matches. The CDR3 has 16 residues. From germline, CDR1 is SQVTM and CDR2 ANQGSEA. The CDR3 nucleotides are TGCAGCGTTGAAAGGGAGGGGACAGGGCTGAACACTGAAGCTTTCTTT. Its translation is CSVEREGTGLNTEAFF.

V usage is TRBV9 and J usage is TRBJ2-5; 7 bases agree with TRBD1. Germline V lookup: CDR1 SGDLS, CDR2 YYNGEE. The CDR3 consists of 14 residues. The V gene end was trimmed by 0 bases and the J gene end by 4 bases; junction bases not matched to a gene: 3. The CDR3 loop is CASSVGGGSETQYF. DNA for the CDR3: TGTGCCAGCAGCGTAGGAGGGGGCTCAGAGACCCAGTACTTC. Full variable domain (outside the CDR3, taken from reference TRBV9 and TRBJ2-5): DSGVTQTPKHLITATGQRVTLRCSPRSGDLSVYWYQQSLDQGLQFLIQYYNGEERAKGNILERFSAQQFPDLHSELNLSSLELGDSALYFCASSVGGGSETQYFGPGTRLLVL.

The chain joins TRBV27 to TRBJ2-2; 9 nucleotides align to TRBD2. The V and J ends lost 5 bases and 0 bases, in that order; junction bases with no gene match: 4. This CDR3 contains 16 residues. The germline gives CDR1 MNHEY, CDR2 SMNVEV (reference sequence). The CDR3 is CASSLRTSANTGELFF. CDR3 coding DNA: TGTGCCAGCAGTCTCCGGACTAGCGCGAACACCGGGGAGCTGTTTTTT.

The chain links TRBV19 to TRBJ2-1, with TRBD1 matching over 7 bases. The germline CDR1 and CDR2 sequences are LNHDA and SQIVND (reference sequence). The CDR3 is 13 residues long. J lost 2 bases, V lost 6 bases, and 1 base had no gene match. In nucleotides, the CDR3 is TGTGCCAGTAGGACAGGGCCCTACAATGAGCAGTTCTTC. Translating it yields CASRTGPYNEQFF.

This clone has a handful of counts. The same CDR3 also results from other DNA sequences found in this sample. The J gene is TRBJ1-1, the V gene TRBV19; D not resolved. In germline, CDR1 is LNHDA, CDR2 SQIVND (reference sequence). This CDR3 contains 13 residues. V lost 3 bases and J 1 base, leaving 6 bases between the germline ends. CDR3 region: CASSITRNTEAFF. Here the CDR3 DNA reads TGTGCCAGTAGTATTACGCGGAACACTGAAGCTTTCTTT.

This clone occurred once. The chain employs TRBV7-9 and TRBJ2-7, with TRBD1 matching 8 bases. With V trimmed by 5 bases and J by 3 bases, 6 bases remained unmatched. CDR3 length: 14 amino acids. CDR1 SEHNR and CDR2 FQNEAQ come from the germline V gene (reference sequence). CDR3 region: CASSVPGQVYEQYF. Here the CDR3 DNA reads TGTGCCAGCAGCGTGCCGGGACAGGTCTACGAGCAGTACTTC.

The chain carries TRBV7-9 and TRBJ2-5, with TRBD1 matching 8 bases. Germline loops: CDR1 SEHNR, CDR2 FQNEAQ (reference sequence). The CDR3 consists of 14 residues. V was clipped by 4 bases and J by 3 bases; unmatched bases: 4. The CDR3 sequence is CASSSPDREETQYF. CDR3 nucleotide sequence: TGTGCCAGCAGCTCACCGGACAGGGAAGAGACCCAGTACTTC.

The chain has TRBV29-1 and TRBJ2-5; 7 bases align to TRBD1. The closer fit of TRBJ2-7 to the DNA end suggests the J call may be wrong. This CDR3 has 13 residues. Germline CDR1 and CDR2: SQVTM and ANQGSEA. CDR3 nucleotides: TGCAGCGTTGCTACGGGACAGAGTTACGAGCAGTACTTC. It encodes CSVATGQSYEQYF.

This clone has just one count. The chain links TRBV7-3 to TRBJ2-1; the D gene is possibly TRBD1 (5 bases). Germline V gene sequence: CDR1 SGHTA, CDR2 FQGTGA. The ends were cut back, 0 bases at V and 9 bases at J, with 15 bases in the middle. The CDR3 covers 15 residues. The CDR3 loop is CASSLTSWAGSEQFF. The DNA for the CDR3 is TGTGCCAGCAGCTTAACGTCATGGGCAGGGTCTGAGCAGTTCTTC.

The chain employs TRBV13 and TRBJ2-7; 9 nucleotides line up with TRBD2. The CDR3 length is 14 residues. Germline CDR1 reads PRHDT; CDR2 reads FYEKMQ (reference sequence). Trimming removed 2 bases from V and 5 bases from J; junction bases left unmatched: 4. CDR3 DNA: TGTGCCAGCAGCTTACCGGGACTAGCCCACGAGCAGTACTTC. The encoded protein is CASSLPGLAHEQYF.

The J gene is TRBJ2-6, the V gene TRBV29-1, with TRBD1 matching over 7 bases. This CDR3 is built from 14 residues. The J segment lost 0 bases and the V segment lost 5 bases, leaving 1 base of the junction unmatched. Germline V gives CDR1 SQVTM, CDR2 ANQGSEA. The CDR3 bases are TGCAGCGTTCGACAGGGCTCTGGGGCCAACGTCCTGACTTTC. Amino acid sequence: CSVRQGSGANVLTF. Filled out from reference TRBV29-1 and TRBJ2-6, the complete variable domain reads SAVISQKPSRDICQRGTSLTIQCQVDSQVTMMFWYRQQPGQSLTLIATANQGSEATYESGFVIDKFPISRPNLTFSTLTVSNMSPEDSSIYLCSVRQGSGANVLTFGAGSRLTVL.